The 9 T cell receptor beta chains in this list originate from one sample, sequenced in a study of blood T cells in healthy people across ages. PCR was performed a second time for roughly 7 to 11 cycles using a sample-barcoded 5' primer and a J-beta primer mix. TCRdb re-called the 5' RACE reads with MiXCR, one entry per CDR3 protein. Of 850,000 to 1,100,000 distinct CDR3 sequences in the sample, less than 45% were seen once. The material sequenced was blood. The receptors were gathered from a man younger than 35 in good health.

This chain connects TRBV6-2 or TRBV6-3 to TRBJ1-4; TRBD1 might be the D (6 bases). The CDR3 loop spans 15 amino acids. Trimming stripped 5 bases from V and 3 bases from J, with 13 bases between. CDR1 and CDR2 (germline): MNHEY, SVGEGT. The CDR3 is CASSPTGTPNEKLFF. The CDR3 coding sequence is TGTGCCAGCAGTCCTACAGGGACACCTAATGAAAAACTGTTTTTT.

V usage is TRBV28 and J usage is TRBJ1-2; D is unclear. From germline, CDR1 is MDHEN and CDR2 SYDVKM. V gave up 4 bases and J gave up 3 bases, with 15 bases separating them. This CDR3 is built from 15 residues. This CDR3 reads CASSSYQTPDYGYTF. The CDR3 DNA reads TGTGCCAGCAGTTCCTATCAAACGCCCGACTATGGCTACACCTTC.

V is TRBV7-2 and J is TRBJ1-1, with a weak D call TRBD1 (6 bases). The CDR3 spans 14 residues. The V end lost 4 bases, the J end lost 4 bases, and 13 bases lay between the germline ends. Germline CDR1 is SGHTA and CDR2 is FQGNSA. The CDR3 DNA reads as TGTGCCAGCAGCTCCACGAGAGGGGGCACTGAAGCTTTCTTT. Translated: CASSSTRGGTEAFF.

The chain combines TRBV7-9 with TRBJ2-3; 7 nucleotides align to TRBD2. From germline, CDR1 is SEHNR and CDR2 FQNEAQ (reference sequence). This CDR3 has 16 amino acids. V lost 6 bases to trimming and J lost 0 bases; unmatched junction nucleotides: 9. CDR3 protein: CASSSTRLASTDTQYF. For the CDR3, the DNA is TGTGCCAGCAGTTCTACCCGACTAGCTAGCACAGATACGCAGTATTTT.

The chain couples TRBV7-2 to TRBJ2-1, with D perhaps given as TRBD1 or TRBD2 (5 bases each). V lost 5 bases, J lost 8 bases, and 13 bases lay in between. The CDR3 extends over 13 amino acids. Germline loops: CDR1 SGHTA, CDR2 FQGNSA. The CDR3: CASSPIGGYEQFF. The CDR3, as DNA: TGTGCCAGCAGCCCAATTGGGGGTTATGAGCAGTTCTTC.

This sequence joins TRBV20-1 and TRBJ2-5; 10 nucleotides match TRBD2. This CDR3 is built from 16 residues. Per the germline V gene, CDR1 is DFQATT and CDR2 is SNEGSKA (reference sequence). V gave up 1 base and J gave up 4 bases; unmatched junction bases: 9. CDR3 region: CSARASGGALLETQYF. Written as DNA, the CDR3 is TGCAGTGCTAGAGCAAGCGGGGGGGCCTTGTTAGAGACCCAGTACTTC.

The V call is TRBV10-3, the J call TRBJ2-5; 7 bases align to TRBD2. The CDR3 loop spans 14 amino acids. V shed 6 bases, J shed 1 base, and the junction held 5 bases outside the gene matches. Germline V gives CDR1 ENHRY, CDR2 SYGVKD. CDR3 nucleotide sequence: TGTGCCATCAGGGCTAGCGGTCCCCAAGAGACCCAGTACTTC. This gives the protein CAIRASGPQETQYF.

The chain links TRBV25-1 to TRBJ1-4, with D unclear. V dropped 1 base and J dropped 8 bases, with 5 bases sitting between them. CDR1 is MGHDK, CDR2 SYGVNS, per germline. The CDR3 has 12 amino acids. In DNA, the CDR3 is TGTGCCAGCAGTGAATTAGCCGAAAAACTGTTTTTT. Residues: CASSELAEKLFF. Supplemented by reference TRBV25-1 and TRBJ1-4, the full variable domain reads EADIYQTPRYLVIGTGKKITLECSQTMGHDKMYWYQQDPGMELHLIHYSYGVNSTEKGDLSSESTVSRIRTEHFPLTLESARPSHTSQYLCASSELAEKLFFGSGTQLSVL.

The genes are TRBV7-9 and TRBJ2-1; 8 positions agree with TRBD1. Germline CDR1 and CDR2: SEHNR and FQNEAQ (reference sequence). The V segment lost 5 bases and the J segment 0 bases; nucleotides outside the gene matches: 12. The CDR3 extends over 18 amino acids. The DNA of the CDR3 is TGTGCCAGCAGCGTCCCAACTGAACAGGGGGGCTCCTACAATGAGCAGTTCTTC. Its translation: CASSVPTEQGGSYNEQFF.